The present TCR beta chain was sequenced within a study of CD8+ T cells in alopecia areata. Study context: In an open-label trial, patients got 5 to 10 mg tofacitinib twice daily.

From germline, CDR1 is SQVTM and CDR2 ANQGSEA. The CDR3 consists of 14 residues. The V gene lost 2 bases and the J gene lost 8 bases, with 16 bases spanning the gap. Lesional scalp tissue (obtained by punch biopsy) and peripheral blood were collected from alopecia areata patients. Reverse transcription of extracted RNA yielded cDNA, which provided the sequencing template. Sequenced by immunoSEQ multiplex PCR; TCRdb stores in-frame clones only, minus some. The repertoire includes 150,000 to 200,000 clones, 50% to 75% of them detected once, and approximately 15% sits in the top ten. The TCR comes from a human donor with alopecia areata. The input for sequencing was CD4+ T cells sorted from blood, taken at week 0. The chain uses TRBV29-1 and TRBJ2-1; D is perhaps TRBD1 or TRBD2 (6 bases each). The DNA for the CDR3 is TGCAGCGTTGAATCTACAGGGAGGAGTTATGAGCAGTTCTTC. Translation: CSVESTGRSYEQFF.